In its sample, the clone carrying this T cell receptor beta chain was seen a few times. Multiplex touch-down PCR with TRB-A/B primers amplified rearranged V-D-J TRB sequences. TCRdb re-derived calls from the multiplex PCR reads in MiXCR, one entry per CDR3 protein. The data show thousands of distinct CDR3 sequences, roughly 23% seen once. These data are taken from a study of T cell repertoires in aging, cancer and after chemotherapy. Study-wide context: Donors were grouped into six age bands spanning 30 or younger through 70 or older.

TCR beta rearrangements were amplified from peripheral blood genomic DNA. This CDR3 comprises 16 residues. V lost 7 bases, J lost 1 base, and 18 bases lay in between. The J gene is TRBJ2-3, the V gene TRBV12-3 or TRBV12-4; TRBD1 or TRBD2 may be the D gene (5 bases each). This TCR derives from a human donor with a solid tumor. Material for sequencing was blood. The CDR3 is CASTRGSGTGTDTQYF. CDR3 nucleotide sequence: TGTGCCAGCACCCGAGGGTCCGGGACCGGCACAGATACGCAGTATTTT.